What follows are 13 T cell receptor beta chains derived from one specimen sequenced in a study of blood T cells in healthy people across ages (dated by TCRdb to 2014 to 2015). The library was generated by 5' RACE. TCRdb records Illumina HiSeq 2500 as the sequencer. The second PCR ran for roughly 7 to 12 cycles and used a J-beta primer mix along with a sample-barcoded 5' primer. TCRdb cleaned the public reads at Q25 with fastp, built clones with MiXCR and kept in-frame beta chains. Under each unique CDR3 protein, matching rows form one entry showing the most common genes and DNA. For this sample there are approximately 1,100,000 distinct CDR3 sequences; roughly 45% appear just once. The top ten hold under 20% of the sample. Input material: blood. The receptors here all came from a woman between 55 and 75 years old in good health.

This clonotype was seen only a few times. This chain links TRBV12-3 or TRBV12-4 with TRBJ2-7; TRBD2 matches at 10 bases. V shed 4 bases, J shed 4 bases, and the junction held 7 bases outside the gene matches. This CDR3 has 15 amino acids. The CDR3 here is CASSYHLAGVYEQYF. In DNA form, the CDR3 reads TGTGCCAGCAGTTACCACCTAGCGGGAGTGTACGAGCAGTACTTC.

The chain joins TRBV9 to TRBJ2-1, with D perhaps matching TRBD1 (5 bases). The length of the CDR3 is 14 residues. V was cut by 0 bases and J by 9 bases, with 13 bases left in between. CDR1 and CDR2 (germline): SGDLS, YYNGEE. CDR3 in amino acids: CASSVGPRAGEQFF. DNA of the CDR3: TGTGCCAGCAGCGTAGGCCCCAGGGCTGGTGAGCAGTTCTTC.

V gene TRBV11-2 combines with J gene TRBJ2-6; D is uncertain. CDR1 is SGHAT and CDR2 is FQNNGV in the germline V gene. Trimming took off 5 bases at V and 0 bases at J, with 11 bases between the two ends. The CDR3 spans 16 residues. The CDR3 nucleotides read TGTGCCAGCAGCCCCATCGGGTACTCTGGGGCCAACGTCCTGACTTTC. Its translation: CASSPIGYSGANVLTF.

The V gene is TRBV5-1, the J gene TRBJ2-5; D perhaps matches TRBD1 (6 bases). Between the trimmed V and J ends, which lost 5 bases and 9 bases, there was a span of 14 bases. CDR3 size: 12 residues. Germline CDR1 and CDR2: SGHRS and YFSETQ. The CDR3 DNA sequence: TGCGCCAGCAGTCGGGCAGGGGAGCCCCAGTACTTC. Translated: CASSRAGEPQYF.

The V gene is TRBV9, the J gene TRBJ2-1; 8 nucleotides align to TRBD1. V shed 4 bases and J 7 bases; nucleotides not matched to a gene: 13. The CDR3 has 16 amino acids. Germline values: CDR1 SGDLS, CDR2 YYNGEE. The CDR3 loop reads CASSISTAGGFNEQFF. CDR3 nucleotide sequence: TGTGCCAGCAGCATCTCCACGGCAGGGGGCTTTAATGAGCAGTTCTTC. Based on the CDR3 plus reference TRBV9 and TRBJ2-1, the full variable domain is DSGVTQTPKHLITATGQRVTLRCSPRSGDLSVYWYQQSLDQGLQFLIQYYNGEERAKGNILERFSAQQFPDLHSELNLSSLELGDSALYFCASSISTAGGFNEQFFGPGTRLTVL.

The sample holds a few counts of this clonotype. The chain carries TRBV29-1 and TRBJ2-5; TRBD2 agrees at 9 bases. The junction had 10 bases not matched to a gene; V was cut back by 6 bases and J by 5 bases. Germline V lookup: CDR1 SQVTM, CDR2 ANQGSEA. The CDR3 is made up of 14 amino acids. This CDR3 is CSVPTSGLGETQYF. DNA of the CDR3: TGCAGCGTACCGACTAGCGGCCTCGGGGAGACCCAGTACTTC.

The chain employs TRBV7-2 and TRBJ2-3; the match to TRBD1 covers 10 bases. Germline assignment: CDR1 SGHTA and CDR2 FQGNSA. CDR3 length: 14 amino acids. V trimming: 5 bases; J trimming: 5 bases; junction bases outside the gene matches: 4. The CDR3 DNA follows: TGTGCCAGCAGCATAGGACAGGGGGGAGATACGCAGTATTTT. This gives the protein CASSIGQGGDTQYF.

This chain joins TRBV12-3 or TRBV12-4 and TRBJ2-5, with 8 bases that match TRBD2. The CDR3 totals 14 residues. V was clipped by 5 bases and J by 5 bases; unmatched bases: 7. CDR3 DNA sequence: TGTGCCAGCAGTGTAATGGTAGCGGGGGAGACCCAGTACTTC. Protein: CASSVMVAGETQYF.

The chain carries TRBV20-1 and TRBJ1-6, with D tentatively TRBD1 (6 bases). The CDR3 loop spans 12 amino acids. Per germline, CDR1 DFQATT and CDR2 SNEGSKA (reference sequence). The germline V and J ends were trimmed by 2 bases and 16 bases, with 15 bases remaining between them. CDR3: CSARPTGIELHF. CDR3 nucleotides: TGCAGTGCTAGACCAACAGGGATCGAGCTCCACTTT.

This clonotype was counted between two and nine times. This chain connects TRBV11-1 to TRBJ2-7; D is unclear. In germline, CDR1 is SGHAT, CDR2 FQDESV (reference sequence). V was trimmed by 1 base and J by 1 base, leaving 8 bases between them. The CDR3 has 14 amino acids. CDR3 amino acids: CASSLGPLSYEQYF. The CDR3 DNA sequence: TGTGCCAGCAGCTTAGGCCCTCTATCCTACGAGCAGTACTTC.

This clonotype occurred many times. CDR3 coding DNA: TGTGCCAGCAGTCCCCGGGAGGGGACAGATACGCAGTATTTT. Amino acids: CASSPREGTDTQYF. The V call is TRBV4-2, the J call TRBJ2-3; TRBD2 aligns across 8 bases. CDR1 and CDR2 from the germline V gene are LGHNA and YNFKEQ. J was trimmed by 3 bases and V by 6 bases; bases with no gene match: 5. The CDR3 is 14 residues long.

The rearrangement uses TRBV12-5 and TRBJ1-1, with D unresolved. CDR1 is LGHNT, CDR2 FRNRAP, per germline. The V end lost 0 bases, the J end lost 5 bases, and 13 bases lay between the germline ends. This CDR3 has 15 amino acids. This CDR3 reads CASGLVHASRTEAFF. The CDR3 DNA follows: TGTGCTAGTGGTTTGGTACACGCTTCGAGGACTGAAGCTTTCTTT.

This clonotype has a handful of counts. This sequence joins TRBV9 and TRBJ2-5, with D perhaps matching TRBD1 or TRBD2 (5 bases each). V lost 3 bases to trimming and J lost 12 bases, with 21 bases between them. The CDR3 loop spans 14 amino acids. The germline CDR1 and CDR2 sequences are SGDLS and YYNGEE. CDR3 in amino acids: CASSATLGDSPKYF. The CDR3 nucleotides read TGTGCCAGCAGCGCCACCCTGGGAGACAGCCCCAAGTACTTC.